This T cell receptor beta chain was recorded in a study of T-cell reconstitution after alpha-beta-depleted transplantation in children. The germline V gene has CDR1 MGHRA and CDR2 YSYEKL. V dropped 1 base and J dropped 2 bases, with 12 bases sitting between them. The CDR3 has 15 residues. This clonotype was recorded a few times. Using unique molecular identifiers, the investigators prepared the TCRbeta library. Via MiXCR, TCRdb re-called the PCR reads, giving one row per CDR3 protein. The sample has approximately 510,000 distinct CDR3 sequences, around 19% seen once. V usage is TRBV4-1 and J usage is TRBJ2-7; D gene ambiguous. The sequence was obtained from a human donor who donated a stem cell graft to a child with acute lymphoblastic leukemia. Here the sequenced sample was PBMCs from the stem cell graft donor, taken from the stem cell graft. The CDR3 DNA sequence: TGCGCCAGCAGCCAAGGGGCCCGGGCAGCCTACGAGCAGTACTTC. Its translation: CASSQGARAAYEQYF.